Listed below are T cell receptor beta chains from one sample, sequenced in a study of OX40 agonist ivuxolimab in advanced cancers. The assay was immunoSEQ multiplex PCR, and TCRdb's table has in-frame clones only and misses some. The sample yields under 95,000 clones, 93% seen once. Sequencing was performed on CD4+ or CD8+ T cells sorted from blood, taken in a trial of the OX40 agonist ivuxolimab. The receptors shown here come from an adult with an advanced solid tumor such as melanoma, head and neck, liver or kidney cancer. Both conserved end residues are part of each CDR3. The D gene is left open where the match is weak. Rows may omit the clone size; those that give it use once, few, many or a size class.

clone size: NA; V gene: TRBV29-1; D gene: NA; J gene: TRBJ2-7; CDR3 DNA: TGCAGCGGGGCCGCTATTCGCAGCGGCTCCTACGAGCAGTACTTC; CDR3 protein: CSGAAIRSGSYEQYF
clone size: NA; V gene: TRBV11-2; D gene: NA; J gene: TRBJ1-2; CDR3 DNA: TGTGCCAGCAGCTCCGAACCGGGACTAATCATGGTAAATGGCTACACCTTC; CDR3 protein: CASSSEPGLIMVNGYTF
clone size: NA; V gene: TRBV30; D gene: NA; J gene: TRBJ2-7; CDR3 DNA: TGTGCCTGGAGTGTAATCAACGACAATTCCCTCCTAGAGCAGTACTTC; CDR3 protein: CAWSVINDNSLLEQYF
clone size: NA; V gene: TRBV5-4; D gene: NA; J gene: TRBJ2-7; CDR3 DNA: TGTGCCAGCAGCAATCGGGAACGCTACGAGCAGTACTTC; CDR3 protein: CASSNRERYEQYF
clone size: NA; V gene: TRBV12-5; D gene: TRBD1; J gene: TRBJ2-1; CDR3 DNA: TGTGCTAGTGGTTTGCAGGGGGCAGGTGAGCAGTTCTTC; CDR3 protein: CASGLQGAGEQFF
clone size: NA; V gene: TRBV5-6; D gene: TRBD1; J gene: TRBJ2-7; CDR3 DNA: TGTGCCAGCAGCTACGGACAGGGGATCTACGAGCAGTACTTC; CDR3 protein: CASSYGQGIYEQYF
clone size: NA; V gene: TRBV5-1; D gene: NA; J gene: TRBJ1-1; CDR3 DNA: TGCGCCAGCAGCTCCCGAGGACAGCCGGGCACTGAAGCTTTCTTT; CDR3 protein: CASSSRGQPGTEAFF
clone size: few; V gene: TRBV12-5; D gene: TRBD1; J gene: TRBJ1-5; CDR3 DNA: TGTGCTAGTGGTCTGACAGGGGGCAATCAGCCCCAGCATTTT; CDR3 protein: CASGLTGGNQPQHF
clone size: NA; V gene: TRBV6-6; D gene: TRBD1; J gene: TRBJ1-1; CDR3 DNA: TGTGCCAGCAGCTCGGGCAGGGGGCCTTTCTTT; CDR3 protein: CASSSGRGPFF
clone size: NA; V gene: TRBV29-1; D gene: NA; J gene: TRBJ2-1; CDR3 DNA: TGCAGCGTTGTCTACAATGAGCAGTTCTTC; CDR3 protein: CSVVYNEQFF
clone size: NA; V gene: TRBV2; D gene: TRBD1; J gene: TRBJ2-1; CDR3 DNA: TGTGCCATCGACGACAGGGTGGCCTACAATGAGCAGTTCTTC; CDR3 protein: CAIDDRVAYNEQFF
clone size: NA; V gene: TRBV7-9; D gene: NA; J gene: TRBJ2-1; CDR3 DNA: TGTGCCAGCAGCCCCCCCATTAGCGGAAGCTCCTACAATGAGCAGTTCTTC; CDR3 protein: CASSPPISGSSYNEQFF
clone size: once; V gene: TRBV29-1; D gene: TRBD1; J gene: TRBJ2-7; CDR3 DNA: TGCAGCGTCCTAAGACAGGGAAAGAACTACGAGCAGTACTTC; CDR3 protein: CSVLRQGKNYEQYF
clone size: NA; V gene: TRBV10-2; D gene: NA; J gene: TRBJ1-2; CDR3 DNA: TGCGCCAGCAGCCCTATGGGGGGGGAAGGCTACACCTTC; CDR3 protein: CASSPMGGEGYTF
clone size: NA; V gene: TRBV5-7; D gene: NA; J gene: TRBJ1-2; CDR3 DNA: TGTGCCAGCAGCTCAAGGAGTGGCTACACCTTC; CDR3 protein: CASSSRSGYTF
clone size: NA; V gene: TRBV4-3; D gene: TRBD1; J gene: TRBJ1-1; CDR3 DNA: TGCGCCAGCAGCCAATTGGAGGGGGCCTTCACTGAAGCTTTCTTT; CDR3 protein: CASSQLEGAFTEAFF
clone size: NA; V gene: TRBV27; D gene: NA; J gene: TRBJ2-2; CDR3 DNA: TGTGCCAGCTTAAGACCAAACACCGGGGAGCTGTTTTTT; CDR3 protein: CASLRPNTGELFF
clone size: NA; V gene: TRBV21-1; D gene: NA; J gene: TRBJ1-2; CDR3 DNA: TGTGCCAGCAGCAGGGACAGGGGCTATGGCTACACCTTC; CDR3 protein: CASSRDRGYGYTF
clone size: NA; V gene: TRBV5-4; D gene: NA; J gene: TRBJ1-2; CDR3 DNA: TGTGCCAGCAGCCTAGACTATGGACAGCCCGGGGTAGGCTACACCTTC; CDR3 protein: CASSLDYGQPGVGYTF
clone size: NA; V gene: TRBV9; D gene: TRBD2; J gene: TRBJ2-1; CDR3 DNA: TGTGCCAGCAGCGTAGTAGAGCGGGGGCTAGGGGGAGAGCAGTTCTTC; CDR3 protein: CASSVVERGLGGEQFF
clone size: NA; V gene: TRBV4-1; D gene: TRBD1; J gene: TRBJ2-7; CDR3 DNA: TGCGCCAGCAGTCTCTCCGGGACAGGGGTTTTCGAGCAGTACTTC; CDR3 protein: CASSLSGTGVFEQYF
clone size: NA; V gene: TRBV5-1; D gene: NA; J gene: TRBJ2-7; CDR3 DNA: TGCGCCAGCAGCTTTGCAGAGGGCTACGAGCAGTACTTC; CDR3 protein: CASSFAEGYEQYF
clone size: once; V gene: TRBV5-6; D gene: NA; J gene: TRBJ1-1; CDR3 DNA: TGTGCCAGCAGCTCCGGCCCGGGGCCCACTGAAGCTTTCTTT; CDR3 protein: CASSSGPGPTEAFF
clone size: NA; V gene: TRBV27; D gene: TRBD1; J gene: TRBJ2-1; CDR3 DNA: TGTGCCAGCCATTTTCTGACAGGGTGGAATGAGCAGTTCTTC; CDR3 protein: CASHFLTGWNEQFF
clone size: NA; V gene: TRBV2; D gene: NA; J gene: TRBJ2-7; CDR3 DNA: TGTGCCAGCAAGGTCTACGAGCAGTACTTC; CDR3 protein: CASKVYEQYF
clone size: NA; V gene: TRBV6-5; D gene: NA; J gene: TRBJ2-5; CDR3 DNA: TGTGCCAGCAGTTACTTGGCGGGGATGGAGACCCAGTACTTC; CDR3 protein: CASSYLAGMETQYF
clone size: NA; V gene: TRBV29-1; D gene: NA; J gene: TRBJ2-7; CDR3 DNA: TGCAGCGTTGAAGGAACTTACGAGCAGTACTTC; CDR3 protein: CSVEGTYEQYF
clone size: NA; V gene: TRBV9; D gene: NA; J gene: TRBJ2-1; CDR3 DNA: TGTGCCAGCAGCGTGAGGGCTAGTTGGGACAATGAGCAGTTCTTC; CDR3 protein: CASSVRASWDNEQFF
clone size: NA; V gene: TRBV19; D gene: TRBD2; J gene: TRBJ2-5; CDR3 DNA: TGTGCCAGTAGTATCTCTAGCGGGACGCGGAGTTTGGAGACCCAGTACTTC; CDR3 protein: CASSISSGTRSLETQYF
clone size: NA; V gene: TRBV4-1; D gene: NA; J gene: TRBJ2-3; CDR3 DNA: TGCGCCAGCAGCCAAGATCTGGCTAGCACAGATACGCAGTATTTT; CDR3 protein: CASSQDLASTDTQYF
clone size: NA; V gene: TRBV9; D gene: NA; J gene: TRBJ2-1; CDR3 DNA: TGTGCCAGCAGCGCGAGGGACTGGACGCGCTCCTACAATGAGCAGTTCTTC; CDR3 protein: CASSARDWTRSYNEQFF
clone size: NA; V gene: TRBV6-5; D gene: NA; J gene: TRBJ1-2; CDR3 DNA: TGTGCCAGCAGTTACGGGCCAAGGGAAGACTATGGCTACACCTTC; CDR3 protein: CASSYGPREDYGYTF
clone size: once; V gene: TRBV6-5; D gene: TRBD1; J gene: TRBJ2-7; CDR3 DNA: TGTGCCAGCAGTTACTCTTCCGGGACAGGGTCCTACGAGCAGTACTTC; CDR3 protein: CASSYSSGTGSYEQYF
clone size: NA; V gene: TRBV28; D gene: NA; J gene: TRBJ2-1; CDR3 DNA: TGTGCCAGCAGTTTCTTAGGGGGGAATGAGCAGTTCTTC; CDR3 protein: CASSFLGGNEQFF
clone size: NA; V gene: TRBV7-3; D gene: TRBD2; J gene: TRBJ2-1; CDR3 DNA: TGTGCCAGCAGCATCTCACTAGCGGCAAAAAATAATGAGCAGTTCTTC; CDR3 protein: CASSISLAAKNNEQFF
clone size: few; V gene: TRBV10-3; D gene: NA; J gene: TRBJ1-5; CDR3 DNA: TGTGCCATCAGTGAGACGGCAGACGGGAGGCAGCCCCAGCATTTT; CDR3 protein: CAISETADGRQPQHF
clone size: once; V gene: TRBV6-1; D gene: NA; J gene: TRBJ1-5; CDR3 DNA: TGTGCCAGCAATCCCTGGGTAGGGGGCAATCAGCCCCAGCATTTT; CDR3 protein: CASNPWVGGNQPQHF
clone size: NA; V gene: TRBV2; D gene: NA; J gene: TRBJ1-1; CDR3 DNA: TGTGCCAGCAGTTCGGGACGGAACACTGAAGCTTTCTTT; CDR3 protein: CASSSGRNTEAFF
clone size: NA; V gene: TRBV4-2; D gene: TRBD2; J gene: TRBJ2-1; CDR3 DNA: TGTGCCAGCAGCCAAGATTGGCTAGCGGATGATGAGCAGTTCTTC; CDR3 protein: CASSQDWLADDEQFF
clone size: NA; V gene: TRBV6-1; D gene: TRBD2; J gene: TRBJ2-2; CDR3 DNA: TGTGCCAGCAGTGAAGGAAGCGGGAGGCTGACCGGGGAGCTGTTTTTT; CDR3 protein: CASSEGSGRLTGELFF
clone size: once; V gene: TRBV11-2; D gene: NA; J gene: TRBJ1-1; CDR3 DNA: TGTGCCAGCACCGGAACAGGGTTAGGCACTGAAGCTTTCTTT; CDR3 protein: CASTGTGLGTEAFF
clone size: NA; V gene: TRBV19; D gene: NA; J gene: TRBJ2-7; CDR3 DNA: TGTGCCAGTAGTATAGGAGGGGGCTACGAGCAGTACTTC; CDR3 protein: CASSIGGGYEQYF
clone size: NA; V gene: TRBV9; D gene: NA; J gene: TRBJ1-6; CDR3 DNA: TGTGCCAGCAGCGTAGGTGGCTCCTATAATTCACCCCTCCACTTT; CDR3 protein: CASSVGGSYNSPLHF
clone size: NA; V gene: TRBV27; D gene: TRBD2; J gene: TRBJ2-1; CDR3 DNA: TGTGCCACTCAGCGGGAGGGCCTTAGCTCCTACAATGAGCAGTTCTTC; CDR3 protein: CATQREGLSSYNEQFF
clone size: NA; V gene: TRBV7-9; D gene: NA; J gene: TRBJ2-1; CDR3 DNA: TGTGCCAGCAGCCTGGGACCGTTCCCGGGGAATGAGCAGTTCTTC; CDR3 protein: CASSLGPFPGNEQFF
clone size: NA; V gene: TRBV5-4; D gene: TRBD1; J gene: TRBJ1-5; CDR3 DNA: TGTGCCAGCAGTACAGGGGGTGTGAGCAATCAGCCCCAGCATTTT; CDR3 protein: CASSTGGVSNQPQHF
clone size: NA; V gene: TRBV14; D gene: TRBD1; J gene: TRBJ1-1; CDR3 DNA: TGTGCCAGCAGCCTCGAAACAGGGGGGAACACTGAAGCTTTCTTT; CDR3 protein: CASSLETGGNTEAFF
clone size: NA; V gene: TRBV4-1; D gene: NA; J gene: TRBJ1-2; CDR3 DNA: TGCGCCAGCAGCCCCGGTGGGGGAATCTATGGCTACACCTTC; CDR3 protein: CASSPGGGIYGYTF
clone size: NA; V gene: TRBV7-9; D gene: NA; J gene: TRBJ1-5; CDR3 DNA: TGTGCCAGCAGCCCCCTGAGTATACATCAGCCCCAGCATTTT; CDR3 protein: CASSPLSIHQPQHF
clone size: NA; V gene: TRBV6-5; D gene: NA; J gene: TRBJ2-7; CDR3 DNA: TGTGCCAGCAGTTACTCGGTTTCAGCCTCGTACGAGCAGTACTTC; CDR3 protein: CASSYSVSASYEQYF
clone size: many; V gene: TRBV7-8; D gene: NA; J gene: TRBJ2-1; CDR3 DNA: TGTGCCAGCAGCTTAGTTGGACCAGGTAACAATGAGCAGTTCTTC; CDR3 protein: CASSLVGPGNNEQFF
clone size: once; V gene: TRBV5-1; D gene: TRBD2; J gene: TRBJ2-7; CDR3 DNA: TGCGCCAGCAATCTAGCGGGAGGGCCCTACGAGCAGTACTTC; CDR3 protein: CASNLAGGPYEQYF